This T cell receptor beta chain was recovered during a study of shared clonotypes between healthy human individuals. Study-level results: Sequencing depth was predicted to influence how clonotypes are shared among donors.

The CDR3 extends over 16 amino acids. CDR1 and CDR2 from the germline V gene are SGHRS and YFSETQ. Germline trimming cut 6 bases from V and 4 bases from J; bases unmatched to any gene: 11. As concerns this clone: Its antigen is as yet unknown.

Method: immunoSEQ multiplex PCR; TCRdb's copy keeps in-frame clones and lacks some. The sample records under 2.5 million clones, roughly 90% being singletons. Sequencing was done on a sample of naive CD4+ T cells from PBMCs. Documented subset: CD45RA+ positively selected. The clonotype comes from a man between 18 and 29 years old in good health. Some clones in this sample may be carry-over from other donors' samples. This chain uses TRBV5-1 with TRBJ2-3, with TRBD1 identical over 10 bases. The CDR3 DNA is TGCGCCAGCACCGCAGACAGGGGGCGAGGCGCAGATACGCAGTATTTT. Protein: CASTADRGRGADTQYF.